A selection of T cell receptor beta chains follows, all from one sample in a study of radiotherapy plus CTLA-4 blockade in lung cancer. TCRdb keeps only in-frame clones here, not all; method: immunoSEQ multiplex PCR. The sample yields over 75,000 clones, roughly four fifths seen once. The source was peripheral blood, collected from a patient treated with radiotherapy plus ipilimumab. The receptor source for this set is a human donor with non-small cell lung cancer who had stable disease on radiotherapy plus ipilimumab. Each CDR3 is given with its conserved first and last residue. The D gene is left open where the match is weak. Size is stated for part of the rows, as once, few or many counts, or as a class when the clone is expanded.

TRBV2	13	NA	NA	TRBJ1-6	TGTGCCAGCAGTGAAAGGGCGAATTCACCCCTCCACTTT	CASSERANSPLHF
TRBV21-1	11	NA	NA	TRBJ2-1	TGTGCCAGCAGCCCGGGAGTTGAGCAGTTCTTC	CASSPGVEQFF
TRBV29-1	15	TRBD1	few	TRBJ2-3	TGCAGCGTTGACCATGGGACAGCTAGCACAGATACGCAGTATTTT	CSVDHGTASTDTQYF
TRBV6-6	15	NA	few	TRBJ1-3	TGTGCCAGCACTGGCAGGGTGGGATCTGGAAACACCATATATTTT	CASTGRVGSGNTIYF
TRBV27	15	NA	NA	TRBJ1-5	TGTGCCAGCCGGATACAGTTTTATAGCAATCAGCCCCAGCATTTT	CASRIQFYSNQPQHF
TRBV7-2	13	NA	NA	TRBJ2-3	TGTGCCAGCAGCTTAGCCCGAGCGGATACGCAGTATTTT	CASSLARADTQYF
TRBV28	16	NA	NA	TRBJ2-7	TGTGCCAGCAGTAGGCCGTGGTTTGGGGACCTCTACGAGCAGTACTTC	CASSRPWFGDLYEQYF
TRBV11-3	14	NA	once	TRBJ2-5	TGTGCCAGCAGCTTCCCCACAGGGAAAGAGACCCAGTACTTC	CASSFPTGKETQYF
TRBV5-8	14	NA	few	TRBJ1-2	TGTGCCAGCAGCTGGGGCGGTGGAAGCTATGGCTACACCTTC	CASSWGGGSYGYTF
TRBV5-1	17	TRBD2	NA	TRBJ2-1	TGCGCCAGCAGCTTGGGACTTCGGGCGGGGGTCAACAATGAGCAGTTCTTC	CASSLGLRAGVNNEQFF
TRBV5-8	14	NA	few	TRBJ2-7	TGTGCCAGCAGAAGGACAGCTAACACCTACGAGCAGTACTTC	CASRRTANTYEQYF